The source of this TCR beta chain is a study of blood T cell repertoires in COVID-19. The CDR3 is 16 amino acids. CDR1 MNHEY and CDR2 SMNVEV come from the germline V gene (reference sequence). V was trimmed by 5 bases and J by 0 bases, leaving 14 bases between them. Measured with immunoSEQ multiplex PCR; TCRdb has only the in-frame clones, and not every one. The sample includes about 81,000 clones, more than 70% of them seen just once. This clonotype was obtained from a woman in her 70s with acute or convalescent COVID-19. Material: peripheral blood. The chain carries TRBV27 and TRBJ2-1; the D gene is possibly TRBD2 (5 bases). In nucleotides, the CDR3 is TGTGCCAGCAGTCCCACCCTTGGGAGCTCCTACAATGAGCAGTTCTTC. Protein: CASSPTLGSSYNEQFF.